Below, 30 T cell receptor beta chains from the same sample are listed, as sequenced in a study of shared clonotypes between healthy human individuals (TCRdb year 2020). The protocol used for the library was the immunoSEQ multiplex PCR assay. The immuneACCESS repertoire file appears here via TCRdb, limited to in-frame rearrangements. These files lack a portion of the clones; in checked studies, under half of the deficit traces to unresolved V genes, and the cause of the others is not known. The sample table holds roughly 480,000 clones, of which around 80% were seen once. The biggest ten clones account for roughly 12% of the sample. Material: PBMCs. All receptors derive from a woman between 40 and 55 years old in good health. Some clones in this sample may be carry-over from other donors' samples.

CDR3 residues: CASSSGPSGSDTQYF. The CDR3 DNA reads as TGTGCCAGCTCATCGGGACCGAGCGGATCAGATACGCAGTATTTT. This chain links TRBV18 with TRBJ2-3; D may be TRBD1 or TRBD2 (5 bases each). This CDR3 comprises 15 residues. With 5 bases removed from V and 4 bases from J, the gap between germline ends came to 16 bases. CDR1 is KGHSH, CDR2 LQKENI, per germline.

This clone showed up just a few times. The gene calls are TRBV5-1 and TRBJ1-2, with 12 nucleotides matching TRBD1. Trimming removed 4 bases from V and 2 bases from J; junction bases left unmatched: 9. In germline, CDR1 is SGHRS, CDR2 YFSETQ. This CDR3 contains 17 residues. The CDR3 DNA follows: TGCGCCAGCAGCCAGGGACAGGGGGCCTCGGGGAACTATGGCTACACCTTC. Amino acids: CASSQGQGASGNYGYTF.

This clone was picked up one time. The likely explanation is a read error, given a far larger clone one base away. The J gene is TRBJ1-2, the V gene TRBV2, with TRBD1 as a possible D gene (5 bases). Germline-derived CDR1 and CDR2 are SNHLY and FYNNEI. The CDR3 loop spans 13 amino acids. Trimming cost V 6 bases and J 4 bases, with 12 bases left between them. The CDR3 DNA reads as TGTGCCAGCAGGTTCGACAGCCCCTATGGCTACACCTTC. This sequence encodes CASRFDSPYGYTF.

The CDR3 DNA sequence: TGTGCCAGCAGTATACGACCAGATTACGAGCAGTACTTC. It translates to CASSIRPDYEQYF. V and J are TRBV6-1 and TRBJ2-7; D gene unclear. Germline V gene sequence: CDR1 MNHNS, CDR2 SASEGT. V was cut by 5 bases and J by 4 bases, with 12 bases left in between. CDR3 length: 13 amino acids.

This chain joins TRBV2 and TRBJ1-1; D is perhaps TRBD1 (5 bases). Germline V CDR1 and CDR2: SNHLY, FYNNEI. The germline V and J ends were trimmed by 5 bases and 5 bases, with 9 bases remaining between them. The CDR3 covers 12 residues. This chain's CDR3 is CASSPGGTEAFF. Here the CDR3 DNA reads TGTGCCAGCAGTCCCGGGGGAACTGAAGCTTTCTTT.

This clone appeared a single time. No conserved phenylalanine or tryptophan is present at the end of the CDR3, so a read error is the likely explanation. The DNA is left out, because the CDR3 cannot be placed on it with certainty; the CDR3 is given as TCRdb lists it. The CDR3 loop reads CASSFGGMASDL. V usage is TRBV5-6 and J usage is TRBJ2-4; the table calls TRBD2, which could not be checked here. From its first to its last residue, the CDR3 has 12 amino acids. Germline V lookup: CDR1 SGHDT, CDR2 YYEEEE.

The V gene is TRBV11-2, the J gene TRBJ2-7; 13 bases match TRBD2. CDR1 is SGHAT and CDR2 is FQNNGV in the germline V gene. V dropped 5 bases and J dropped 3; count of bases not matched to a gene: 4. This CDR3 has 15 amino acids. In nucleotides, the CDR3 is TGTGCCAGCAGCCTAACTAGCGGGAGGGACTACGAGCAGTACTTC. Translation: CASSLTSGRDYEQYF.

This clone was seen a handful of times. This sequence joins TRBV7-6 and TRBJ2-3, with 10 bases identical to TRBD2. After removal of 1 base from V and 5 bases from J, the junction contained 6 bases not matched to a gene. CDR1 SGHVS and CDR2 FNYEAQ come from the germline V gene. The CDR3 is made up of 16 amino acids. The DNA of the CDR3 is TGTGCCAGCAGCTTAGTGTTAGCGGGAGGAGGAGATACGCAGTATTTT. Its protein product is CASSLVLAGGGDTQYF. Looking up the rest from reference TRBV7-6 and TRBJ2-3 gives the full variable domain: GAGVSQSPRYKVTKRGQDVALRCDPISGHVSLYWYRQALGQGPEFLTYFNYEAQQDKSGLPNDRFSAERPEGSISTLTIQRTEQRDSAMYRCASSLVLAGGGDTQYFGPGTRLTVL.

The gene calls are TRBV4-2 and TRBJ2-5; the D is unclear. Deletions cut 0 bases from V and 4 bases from J, with 9 bases between. In germline, CDR1 is LGHNA, CDR2 YNFKEQ. The CDR3 totals 14 residues. CDR3 sequence reads: CASSQDQVRETQYF. DNA for the CDR3: TGTGCCAGCAGCCAAGATCAGGTGCGAGAGACCCAGTACTTC.

With regard to this clone: A much larger clone differs by one base, so this may be a read error. The chain combines TRBV19 with TRBJ1-2; D gene uncertain. The CDR3 is made up of 13 amino acids. The germline V gene encodes CDR1 LNHDA and CDR2 SQIVND (reference sequence). The CDR3 loop is CASSSDLHYDYTF. The CDR3 nucleotides are TGTGCCAGTAGTTCCGACCTTCACTATGACTACACCTTC.

The chain is built from TRBV10-3 and TRBJ2-2, with 10 nucleotides matching TRBD2. This CDR3 has 21 residues. From germline, CDR1 is ENHRY and CDR2 SYGVKD. The V segment lost 1 base and the J segment 0 bases; nucleotides outside the gene matches: 14. The CDR3 DNA is TGTGCCATCAGTGAGTGGGAGGCGCTAGCGGGAGAAGGCCCGAACACCGGGGAGCTGTTTTTT. It encodes CAISEWEALAGEGPNTGELFF.

The rearrangement links TRBV29-1 to TRBJ2-7; 9 bases are a match to TRBD1. Germline CDR1 and CDR2: SQVTM and ANQGSEA. J was trimmed by 6 bases and V by 7 bases; bases with no gene match: 10. CDR3 size: 13 residues. The CDR3 region is CSAMDRGGGEQYF. The CDR3 nucleotides read TGCAGCGCTATGGACAGGGGAGGAGGCGAGCAGTACTTC.

The chain couples TRBV7-9 to TRBJ1-1; a weak D match, TRBD1 (5 bases). The CDR3 length is 15 residues. CDR1 is SEHNR, CDR2 FQNEAQ, per germline (reference sequence). The ends were cut back, 4 bases at V and 6 bases at J, with 18 bases in the middle. Here the CDR3 DNA reads TGTGCCAGCAGCTCAATATCCGGGACGTCAGCTGAAGCTTTCTTT. Residues: CASSSISGTSAEAFF.

The rearrangement uses TRBV13 and TRBJ2-1; TRBD1 is a possible D gene (5 bases). The CDR3 extends over 14 amino acids. The V end was cut by 4 bases, the J end by 4 bases, with 11 bases between. Germline CDR1 reads PRHDT; CDR2 reads FYEKMQ (reference sequence). CDR3 protein: CASSSSDKYNEQFF. The CDR3, as DNA: TGTGCCAGCAGCTCATCGGACAAGTACAATGAGCAGTTCTTC.

Worth noting for this clone: An end of the junction differs from the germline gene, which may be a read error. This chain connects TRBV19 to TRBJ2-5; 9 bases fit TRBD1. The CDR3 has 17 amino acids. Germline V gives CDR1 LNHDA, CDR2 SQIVND (reference sequence). The CDR3: CASSIKITGQGRGTKYF. The CDR3 region has the DNA TGTGCCAGTAGTATAAAGATCACGGGACAGGGCAGGGGGACCAAGTACTTC.

The J gene is TRBJ2-3, the V gene TRBV5-1; perhaps TRBD1 as D (5 bases). This CDR3 has 12 amino acids. V was trimmed by 0 bases and J by 6 bases, leaving 5 bases between them. Germline assignment: CDR1 SGHRS and CDR2 YFSETQ. The CDR3 reads CASSLEGDTQYF. DNA of the CDR3: TGCGCCAGCAGCTTGGAGGGGGATACGCAGTATTTT.

The chain uses TRBV5-4 and TRBJ1-4; 8 bases fit TRBD1. Germline V lookup: CDR1 SGHNT, CDR2 YYREEE (reference sequence). J gave up 8 bases and V 1 base, and 10 bases lay outside the gene matches. The CDR3 loop spans 16 amino acids. The CDR3 here is CASSLRGTGGREKLFF. The CDR3 DNA is TGTGCCAGCAGCTTGAGGGGTACAGGGGGTAGGGAAAAACTGTTTTTT.

V usage is TRBV11-2 and J usage is TRBJ2-3, with D possibly TRBD2 on 8 matching bases. V gave up 5 bases and J gave up 14 bases, with 20 bases separating them. The germline V gene encodes CDR1 SGHAT and CDR2 FQNNGV. The CDR3 loop spans 13 amino acids. As DNA, the CDR3 is TGTGCCAGCAGCACCCCGGGAGGGACAGCCAGGTATTTT. Its translation is CASSTPGGTARYF.

This clone was counted a single time. The V and J genes are TRBV2 and TRBJ2-5; possibly TRBD1 for D (6 bases). The V end lost 3 bases, the J end lost 5 bases, and 16 bases lay between the germline ends. This CDR3 has 15 amino acids. Germline assignment: CDR1 SNHLY and CDR2 FYNNEI. CDR3 region: CASSEFQGLLETQYF. The CDR3, as DNA: TGTGCCAGCAGTGAGTTTCAGGGGTTGCTCGAGACCCAGTACTTC.

A few counts support this clone. The J gene is TRBJ1-2, the V gene TRBV5-4; weak D call: TRBD1 (5 bases). Germline V gene sequence: CDR1 SGHNT, CDR2 YYREEE (reference sequence). V was pared by 4 bases and J by 3 bases, with 16 bases between. The CDR3 sequence is 15 residues long. Here the CDR3 reads CASSQGQGGDYGYTF. The CDR3 DNA follows: TGTGCCAGCAGCCAAGGCCAGGGTGGGGACTATGGCTACACCTTC.

The gene calls are TRBV7-3 and TRBJ2-5; D is possibly TRBD2 (6 bases). This CDR3 has 15 amino acids. V dropped 4 bases and J dropped 5 bases, with 17 bases sitting between them. Germline lookup yields CDR1 SGHTA and CDR2 FQGTGA. The DNA for the CDR3 is TGTGCCAGCAGCTCATTGGGGCGGGATGAGGAGACCCAGTACTTC. Amino acid sequence: CASSSLGRDEETQYF.

J is TRBJ1-2 and V is TRBV28; D uncertain. CDR1 and CDR2 from the germline V gene are MDHEN and SYDVKM. The germline V and J ends were trimmed by 5 bases and 0 bases, with 10 bases remaining between them. The CDR3 runs 14 residues. The CDR3: CASSRGSANYGYTF. In nucleotides, the CDR3 is TGTGCCAGCAGTCGGGGATCCGCTAACTATGGCTACACCTTC.

The genes are TRBV28 and TRBJ1-2; the match to TRBD1 covers 12 bases. CDR1 is MDHEN and CDR2 is SYDVKM in the germline V gene. The V gene end was trimmed by 5 bases and the J gene end by 7 bases; junction bases not matched to a gene: 8. The CDR3 runs 15 residues. CDR3 coding DNA: TGTGCCAGCAGTCTGGGACAGGGGGCCGTAAGTGGCTACACCTTC. It is translated as CASSLGQGAVSGYTF.

The V call is TRBV19, the J call TRBJ2-2, with no clear D. The germline CDR1 and CDR2 sequences are LNHDA and SQIVND (reference sequence). The V and J ends lost 6 bases and 2 bases respectively, with 10 bases between them. The CDR3 sequence is 14 residues long. In DNA, the CDR3 is TGTGCCAGTAGGCTCGACCCTAACACCGGGGAGCTGTTTTTT. Its translation is CASRLDPNTGELFF.

The chain joins TRBV19 to TRBJ1-2; D is uncertain. Germline CDR1 and CDR2: LNHDA and SQIVND (reference sequence). The CDR3 covers 15 residues. The V gene lost 11 bases and the J gene lost 4 bases, with 23 bases spanning the gap. The CDR3: CASLRTDLSAYGYTF. The CDR3 DNA is TGTGCCTCCTTGCGGACGGACCTCAGTGCCTATGGCTACACCTTC.

This clone has ten or more counts. This rearrangement joins TRBV19 to TRBJ2-2; D remains ambiguous. V was clipped by 5 bases and J by 6 bases, with 13 bases between them. This CDR3 comprises 14 residues. Germline lookup yields CDR1 LNHDA and CDR2 SQIVND (reference sequence). As DNA, the CDR3 is TGTGCCAGTAGTCGGACGGTCACTTCCGGGGAGCTGTTTTTT. The encoded protein is CASSRTVTSGELFF.

The rearrangement links TRBV7-6 to TRBJ2-1, with D possibly matching TRBD2 (5 bases). The CDR3 has 13 amino acids. Germline lookup yields CDR1 SGHVS and CDR2 FNYEAQ. Trimming left V 4 bases short and J 5 bases short, with 9 bases between. This CDR3 reads CASSSLTNNEQFF. The CDR3 region has the DNA TGTGCCAGCAGCTCACTGACTAACAATGAGCAGTTCTTC.

Notes on this clone: Being one base from a much bigger clone, this may be a read error. The chain links TRBV29-1 to TRBJ1-1; no clear D gene. V was clipped by 3 bases and J by 4 bases, with 18 bases between them. Germline assignment: CDR1 SQVTM and CDR2 ANQGSEA. This CDR3 has 15 residues. The chain's CDR3 is CSVDKEWIGITEAFF. Here the CDR3 DNA reads TGCAGCGTTGATAAAGAATGGATTGGGATCACTGAAGCTTTCTTT.

The chain is built from TRBV19 and TRBJ2-3; 9 positions agree with TRBD1. The CDR3 length is 16 residues. Germline CDR1 is LNHDA and CDR2 is SQIVND (reference sequence). Trimming took 10 bases from V and 6 from J; bases not matched to a gene: 17. CDR3 amino acids: CATFPGQGNFRDTQYF. The DNA for the CDR3 is TGTGCCACCTTCCCGGGACAGGGTAATTTTCGGGATACGCAGTATTTT.

The gene calls are TRBV12-2 and TRBJ2-7; no DNA check was done on the table's D call, TRBD2. TRBV12-2 is flagged as a pseudogene. The CDR3 extends over 14 amino acids. DNA for the CDR3: TGTGCAAGTCGCTTAGTTAGCGGGGATTACGAGCAGTACTTC. It is translated as CASRLVSGDYEQYF.